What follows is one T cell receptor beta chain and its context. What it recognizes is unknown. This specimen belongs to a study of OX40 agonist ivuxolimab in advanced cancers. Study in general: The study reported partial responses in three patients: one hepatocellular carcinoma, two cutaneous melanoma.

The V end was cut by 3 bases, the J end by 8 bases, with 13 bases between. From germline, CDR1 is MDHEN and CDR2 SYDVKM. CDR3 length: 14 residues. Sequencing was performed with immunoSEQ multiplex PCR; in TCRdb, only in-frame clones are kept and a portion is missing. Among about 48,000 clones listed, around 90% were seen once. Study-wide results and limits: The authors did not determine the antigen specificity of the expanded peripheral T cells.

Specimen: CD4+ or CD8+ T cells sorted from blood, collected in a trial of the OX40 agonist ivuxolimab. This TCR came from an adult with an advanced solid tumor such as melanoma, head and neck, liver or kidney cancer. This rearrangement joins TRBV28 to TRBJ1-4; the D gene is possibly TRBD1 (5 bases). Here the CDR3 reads CASSFVRGREKLFF. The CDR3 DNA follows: TGTGCCAGCAGTTTTGTAAGGGGTCGGGAAAAACTGTTTTTT.